Listed here are 24 T cell receptor beta chains from one sample, sequenced in a study of cytomegalovirus exposure and HLA in healthy donors. Sequencing was performed with immunoSEQ multiplex PCR; in TCRdb, only in-frame clones are kept and a portion is missing. The top ten clones hold 0.69% of a sample with tens of thousands of clones, roughly 94% of them seen once. Material for sequencing was PBMCs. Receptors originate from a woman between 18 and 29 years old in good health and CMV-seronegative.

The chain links TRBV7-9 to TRBJ2-7, with D perhaps matching TRBD1 (6 bases). Between the trimmed V and J ends, which lost 0 bases and 2 bases, there was a span of 20 bases. The length of the CDR3 is 18 residues. Germline CDR1 is SEHNR and CDR2 is FQNEAQ (reference sequence). CDR3 DNA: TGTGCCAGCAGCTTAGCTGAGCCAAACAGGGATTCGCCCTACGAGCAGTACTTC. Protein sequence: CASSLAEPNRDSPYEQYF.

V is TRBV4-3 and J is TRBJ2-2; D not certain. The CDR3 loop spans 13 amino acids. Germline lookup yields CDR1 LGHNA and CDR2 YSLEER. Between the trimmed V and J ends, which lost 1 base and 5 bases, there was a span of 5 bases. The CDR3 DNA follows: TGCGCCAGCAGCCAAGTGCAGACCGGGGAGCTGTTTTTT. Translating it yields CASSQVQTGELFF.

This chain uses TRBV6-4 with TRBJ2-3; 7 nucleotides align to TRBD1. This CDR3 spans 14 amino acids. The ends lost 2 bases at V and 2 bases at J; junction bases unmatched: 1. Per germline, CDR1 MRHNA and CDR2 SNTAGT. This CDR3 is CASSDGTDTDTQYF. The CDR3 region has the DNA TGTGCCAGCAGTGACGGGACAGACACAGATACGCAGTATTTT.

This sequence joins TRBV19 and TRBJ1-2; 9 bases align to TRBD1. The CDR3 extends over 16 amino acids. Germline V gene sequence: CDR1 LNHDA, CDR2 SQIVND (reference sequence). Trimming at V came to 6 bases and at J to 2 bases, leaving 10 bases not matched to a gene. This CDR3 is CASRVGQGLSNYGYTF. In DNA form, the CDR3 reads TGTGCCAGTAGGGTCGGACAGGGGCTGTCAAACTATGGCTACACCTTC.

The gene calls are TRBV7-2 and TRBJ1-1; tentative D call: TRBD1 (5 bases). Germline assignment: CDR1 SGHTA and CDR2 FQGNSA. V lost 5 bases to trimming and J lost 6 bases, with 16 bases between them. CDR3 length equals 14 residues. The CDR3 spells CASSLLGVGPEAFF. CDR3 DNA sequence: TGTGCCAGCAGCCTATTAGGGGTAGGTCCTGAAGCTTTCTTT.

DNA for the CDR3: TGTGCCAGCAGTGAAACGGGTCTCACCGATGGCTACACCTTC. Translated, it gives CASSETGLTDGYTF. The chain recombines TRBV2 with TRBJ1-2; no reliable D call. V lost 2 bases and J 6 bases, leaving 13 bases between the germline ends. CDR3 length equals 14 residues. Germline V gene data show CDR1 as SNHLY and CDR2 as FYNNEI.

The chain combines TRBV10-2 with TRBJ2-7, with 9 bases fitting TRBD1. This CDR3 region has 14 residues. Germline lookup yields CDR1 WSHSY and CDR2 SAAADI. The V segment lost 8 bases and the J segment 6 bases; nucleotides outside the gene matches: 11. CDR3 in DNA: TGCGCCAGCTCCAACAGGGGGCCTCTCACCGAGCAGTACTTC. Residues: CASSNRGPLTEQYF.

The chain is built from TRBV5-1 and TRBJ2-7, with 7 bases lining up with TRBD1. Germline V gene lookup returns CDR1 SGHRS and CDR2 YFSETQ. The junction had 7 bases not matched to a gene; V was cut back by 4 bases and J by 6 bases. The CDR3 loop spans 13 amino acids. The CDR3 is CASSPGQAIEQYF. As DNA, the CDR3 is TGCGCCAGCAGCCCTGGACAGGCGATCGAGCAGTACTTC.

A few counts support this clone. The rearrangement uses TRBV29-1 and TRBJ2-3, with D possibly being TRBD2 (5 bases). The CDR3 has 12 amino acids. In germline, CDR1 is SQVTM, CDR2 ANQGSEA. V was shortened by 4 bases and J by 5 bases, with 10 bases between the two germline ends. The CDR3 spells CSVGDGRDTQYF. CDR3 nucleotide sequence: TGCAGCGTTGGGGATGGGAGAGATACGCAGTATTTT.

CDR3 residues: CASSAHPGLNTDTQYF. The CDR3, as DNA: TGTGCCAGCAGCGCCCATCCGGGACTAAACACAGATACGCAGTATTTT. This chain connects TRBV9 to TRBJ2-3; 7 bases agree with TRBD2. The CDR3 loop spans 16 amino acids. Losses at the gene ends were 3 bases for V and 2 bases for J; bases not matched to a gene: 9. Germline assignment: CDR1 SGDLS and CDR2 YYNGEE.

This CDR3 is CSVEGRSHNTEAFF. CDR3 nucleotide sequence: TGCAGCGTTGAAGGGCGGTCCCACAACACTGAAGCTTTCTTT. The V call is TRBV29-1, the J call TRBJ1-1; D not resolved. In germline, CDR1 is SQVTM, CDR2 ANQGSEA. The V end was cut by 1 base, the J end by 2 bases, with 11 bases between. The CDR3 runs 14 residues.

V usage is TRBV29-1 and J usage is TRBJ2-5; TRBD2 matches 14 bases. CDR1 and CDR2 (germline): SQVTM, ANQGSEA. V gave up 7 bases and J gave up 3 bases; unmatched junction bases: 4. The CDR3 sequence is 14 residues long. DNA for the CDR3: TGCAGCGCGTTGGGACTAGCGGGAGAAGAGACCCAGTACTTC. This sequence encodes CSALGLAGEETQYF.

The rearrangement links TRBV10-3 to TRBJ2-1; 8 bases line up with TRBD1. The CDR3 length is 16 residues. The germline V gene has CDR1 ENHRY and CDR2 SYGVKD. After removal of 6 bases from V and 0 bases from J, the junction contained 7 bases not matched to a gene. The CDR3 DNA reads as TGTGCCATCAGCCCCAGGGGGCGGTTCTCCTACAATGAGCAGTTCTTC. Protein: CAISPRGRFSYNEQFF.

This clone was counted a few times. J is TRBJ2-7 and V is TRBV7-2; perhaps TRBD2 as D (7 bases). The CDR3 covers 14 residues. Germline V gene sequence: CDR1 SGHTA, CDR2 FQGNSA. The V end lost 5 bases, the J end lost 4 bases, and 15 bases lay between the germline ends. The CDR3 spells CASSERTRGYEQYF. The CDR3 DNA sequence: TGTGCCAGCAGCGAAAGGACTAGGGGGTACGAGCAGTACTTC.

The genes are TRBV4-3 and TRBJ2-5, with TRBD1 as a possible D gene (7 bases). The CDR3 sequence is 15 residues long. Germline V gene sequence: CDR1 LGHNA, CDR2 YSLEER. Trimming cost V 1 base and J 5 bases, with 14 bases left between them. CDR3 protein: CASSQGNRGGETQYF. The CDR3 bases are TGCGCCAGCAGCCAAGGGAACAGGGGAGGTGAGACCCAGTACTTC.

The chain has TRBV19 and TRBJ2-7; tentative D call: TRBD1 (5 bases). CDR3 length equals 14 residues. Trimming removed 1 base at V and 1 base at J, with 8 bases between. Germline values: CDR1 LNHDA, CDR2 SQIVND (reference sequence). CDR3 region: CASSIGDSSYEQYF. CDR3 nucleotide sequence: TGTGCCAGTAGTATAGGAGACAGTTCCTACGAGCAGTACTTC.

The chain links TRBV7-8 to TRBJ2-2; 13 nucleotides match TRBD2. The CDR3 loop spans 20 amino acids. J gave up 9 bases and V 1 base, and 17 bases lay outside the gene matches. Per the germline V gene, CDR1 is SGHVS and CDR2 is FQNEAQ. DNA for the CDR3: TGTGCCAGCAGCTTAGAATACGGCGGACTAGCGGGGGTGACGGAGCGGGAGCTGTTTTTT. It yields the protein CASSLEYGGLAGVTERELFF.

V usage is TRBV6-5 and J usage is TRBJ1-2; 8 bases align to TRBD1. V was pared by 6 bases and J by 3 bases, with 0 bases of the junction left unmatched. The CDR3 loop spans 12 amino acids. Looked up from germline, CDR1 is MNHEY and CDR2 is SVGAGI. The CDR3 protein is CASRTGDYGYTF. The CDR3 nucleotides are TGTGCCAGCAGGACAGGGGACTATGGCTACACCTTC.

The J gene is TRBJ2-5, the V gene TRBV5-5; the D gene is possibly TRBD1 (5 bases). CDR3 size: 17 residues. The germline CDR1 and CDR2 sequences are SGHKS and YYEKEE (reference sequence). V lost 0 bases and J lost 0, with 15 bases in between. CDR3 in DNA: TGTGCCAGCAGCTTGGCCCCGTTCAGGGCGAACCAAGAGACCCAGTACTTC. As protein: CASSLAPFRANQETQYF.

V gene TRBV4-3 combines with J gene TRBJ2-2, with D perhaps TRBD1 (5 bases). The CDR3 is 16 residues long. Germline-derived CDR1 and CDR2 are LGHNA and YSLEER. V gave up 4 bases and J gave up 3 bases, with 15 bases separating them. CDR3 DNA sequence: TGCGCCAGCAGCCCAGAAGCCAGGGAAGACACCGGGGAGCTGTTTTTT. As protein: CASSPEAREDTGELFF.

This chain connects TRBV4-3 to TRBJ1-1; 8 bases fit TRBD1. The germline V gene has CDR1 LGHNA and CDR2 YSLEER. V gave up 3 bases and J gave up 5 bases; unmatched junction bases: 5. This CDR3 region has 14 residues. CDR3 protein: CASSQAGTGTEAFF. CDR3 sequence (DNA): TGCGCCAGCAGCCAGGCAGGGACAGGAACTGAAGCTTTCTTT.

The rearrangement links TRBV9 to TRBJ1-1; the D is unclear. Germline V gives CDR1 SGDLS, CDR2 YYNGEE. This CDR3 is built from 15 residues. Trimming removed 0 bases at V and 4 bases at J, with 13 bases between. The CDR3, as DNA: TGTGCCAGCAGCGTAGGGCCCGGCGAGGGCACTGAAGCTTTCTTT. Protein sequence: CASSVGPGEGTEAFF.

The CDR3, as DNA: TGTGCCAGCAGACAACCGGGACAGGGAGACGAGCAGTACTTC. It encodes CASRQPGQGDEQYF. The chain uses TRBV7-2 and TRBJ2-7; 9 positions match TRBD1. There are 14 residues in the CDR3. J gave up 5 bases and V 6 bases, and 8 bases lay outside the gene matches. Germline V CDR1 and CDR2: SGHTA, FQGNSA.

Here the CDR3 DNA reads TGTGCCAGCTCACCACAGGGGGTTCGTGAAAAACTGTTTTTT. Amino acids: CASSPQGVREKLFF. This chain joins TRBV18 and TRBJ1-4; D might be TRBD1 (6 bases). Germline assignment: CDR1 KGHSH and CDR2 LQKENI. Deletions cut 1 base from V and 7 bases from J, with 10 bases between. The CDR3 is 14 amino acids.